This T cell receptor beta chain was captured in a study of T cells after yellow fever vaccination. Background on the study: When fractions had low cell numbers, they were prepared with SMART-Seq v4 Ultra Low Input.

With V trimmed by 0 bases and J by 2 bases, 5 bases remained unmatched. Germline values: CDR1 LGHNA, CDR2 YSLEER. The CDR3 contains 17 residues. Using its own MiXCR run on the 5' RACE reads, TCRdb lists one record per CDR3 protein. The data contain hundreds of thousands of distinct CDR3 sequences, approximately 13% of them seen just once; the ten biggest clones take up 14% to 15%. Material: PBMCs, obtained on the day of the yellow fever booster vaccination. The rearrangement joins TRBV4-3 to TRBJ2-1; 9 nucleotides agree with TRBD2. This clonotype originated in a man younger than 40 who received the YFV17D yellow fever vaccine. This CDR3 is CASSQEVAGVPYNEQFF. The CDR3, as DNA: TGCGCCAGCAGCCAAGAAGTAGCGGGAGTTCCCTACAATGAGCAGTTCTTC.